These 30 T cell receptor beta chains were all obtained from the same sample, sequenced in a study of cytomegalovirus exposure and HLA in healthy donors. PCR employed 60 Vbeta and 13 Jbeta primers. Some clones are missing from TCRdb's copy, which holds only in-frame ones; the method was immunoSEQ multiplex PCR. The data show around 110,000 clones, approximately 70% seen once. Sequencing used PBMCs. Every receptor here comes from a woman in her twenties or thirties in good health and CMV-seronegative.

The chain couples TRBV6-5 to TRBJ2-3, with 7 bases that match TRBD1. The CDR3 has 15 amino acids. The germline V gene has CDR1 MNHEY and CDR2 SVGAGI. Trimming took 8 bases from V and 4 from J; bases not matched to a gene: 12. In DNA form, the CDR3 reads TGTGCCAGCTCGCCTTCCGAAGGGGGCCCAGATACGCAGTATTTT. Protein product: CASSPSEGGPDTQYF.

V usage is TRBV7-9 and J usage is TRBJ1-1; D not certain. Per the germline V gene, CDR1 is SEHNR and CDR2 is FQNEAQ (reference sequence). CDR3 length equals 15 residues. V was shortened by 2 bases and J by 6 bases, with 16 bases between the two germline ends. The CDR3 DNA sequence: TGTGCCAGCAGCTTATCTTTGGTGCGAGTTTCTGAAGCTTTCTTT. Translation: CASSLSLVRVSEAFF.

This chain links TRBV28 with TRBJ1-5, with D unclear. Per the germline V gene, CDR1 is MDHEN and CDR2 is SYDVKM. The germline V and J ends were trimmed by 3 bases and 15 bases, with 18 bases remaining between them. CDR3 length equals 13 residues. As DNA, the CDR3 is TGTGCCAGCAGTTTGGGGAGAGGACGGCGCCCGCATTTT. Translated: CASSLGRGRRPHF.

The V and J genes are TRBV6-1 and TRBJ2-2; D call uncertain. The CDR3 has 15 residues. The germline V gene has CDR1 MNHNS and CDR2 SASEGT. Trimming removed 7 bases at V and 5 bases at J, with 17 bases between. For the CDR3, the DNA is TGTGCCAGCAATTTGGTCACTGGCGGTACCGGGGAGCTGTTTTTT. It specifies CASNLVTGGTGELFF.

This chain connects TRBV14 to TRBJ1-6; 7 nucleotides match TRBD1. Germline loops: CDR1 SGHDN, CDR2 FVKESK. The CDR3 totals 14 residues. Trimming at V came to 1 base and at J to 8 bases, leaving 2 bases not matched to a gene. CDR3 sequence: CASSQGDRYSPLHF. The DNA of the CDR3 is TGTGCCAGCAGCCAAGGGGACAGATATTCACCCCTCCACTTT.

The chain carries TRBV30 and TRBJ2-7, with unresolved D. In germline, CDR1 is GTSNPN, CDR2 SVGIG (reference sequence). This CDR3 is 14 amino acids long. V lost 1 base and J 3 bases, leaving 13 bases between the germline ends. The CDR3 DNA reads as TGTGCCTGGAGTGCGTTATCGGTGAGCTACGAGCAGTACTTC. It codes for CAWSALSVSYEQYF.

The chain couples TRBV4-1 to TRBJ2-2, with 9 bases lining up with TRBD2. V lost 4 bases to trimming and J lost 3 bases; unmatched junction nucleotides: 3. In germline, CDR1 is MGHRA, CDR2 YSYEKL. The CDR3 sequence is 15 residues long. This CDR3 is CASSRGLADTGELFF. The CDR3 bases are TGCGCCAGCAGCCGGGGACTAGCAGACACCGGGGAGCTGTTTTTT.

This clone was detected only a few times. This chain joins TRBV29-1 and TRBJ1-2; D unresolved. From germline, CDR1 is SQVTM and CDR2 ANQGSEA. This CDR3 comprises 11 residues. The V and J ends lost 4 bases and 5 bases respectively, with 8 bases between them. The CDR3 DNA sequence: TGCAGCGTTGGCAAACAATATGGCTACACCTTC. The encoded protein is CSVGKQYGYTF.

The gene calls are TRBV7-9 and TRBJ2-7; 7 bases line up with TRBD1. The CDR3 is made up of 15 amino acids. CDR1 and CDR2 (germline): SEHNR, FQNEAQ (reference sequence). Losses at the gene ends were 5 bases for V and 5 bases for J; bases not matched to a gene: 12. The CDR3 region has the DNA TGTGCCAGCAGCCCACCATATACGACAGGGAACGAGCAGTACTTC. Protein sequence: CASSPPYTTGNEQYF.

This chain links TRBV15 with TRBJ2-3; the match to TRBD2 covers 16 bases. Per germline, CDR1 LNHNV and CDR2 YYDKDF (reference sequence). V was pared by 5 bases and J by 4 bases, with 3 bases of the junction left unmatched. The CDR3 is 16 residues long. The CDR3 protein is CATSFGTSGRADTQYF. Here the CDR3 DNA reads TGTGCCACCAGCTTCGGGACTAGCGGGAGGGCAGATACGCAGTATTTT.

The chain carries TRBV5-5 and TRBJ2-3, with a possible D match to TRBD1 (6 bases). The germline V gene encodes CDR1 SGHKS and CDR2 YYEKEE (reference sequence). V was shortened by 4 bases and J by 3 bases, with 15 bases between the two germline ends. This CDR3 contains 15 residues. The chain's CDR3 is CASSTAQGRTDTQYF. DNA for the CDR3: TGTGCCAGCAGCACCGCGCAGGGGCGGACAGATACGCAGTATTTT.

This clone was seen a handful of times. The genes are TRBV2 and TRBJ1-1; the D gene is possibly TRBD1 (6 bases). The CDR3 consists of 13 residues. Deletions cut 7 bases from V and 6 bases from J, with 15 bases between. CDR1 and CDR2 (germline): SNHLY, FYNNEI. CDR3 in DNA: TGTGCCAGCAATGGTCAGGGGCGGTCTGAAGCTTTCTTT. The encoded protein is CASNGQGRSEAFF.

V is TRBV4-1 and J is TRBJ2-3; 7 positions agree with TRBD2. Germline values: CDR1 MGHRA, CDR2 YSYEKL. The CDR3 sequence is 15 residues long. The junction had 4 bases not matched to a gene; V was cut back by 2 bases and J by 2 bases. CDR3 nucleotides: TGCGCCAGCAGCCAACCTAGCGGTCCCACAGATACGCAGTATTTT. Translating it yields CASSQPSGPTDTQYF.

The CDR3 reads CASSQVQGGDYGYTF. The CDR3 DNA reads TGCGCCAGCAGCCAAGTTCAGGGGGGAGACTATGGCTACACCTTC. The V call is TRBV4-3, the J call TRBJ1-2; TRBD1 agrees at 7 bases. The ends lost 1 base at V and 3 bases at J; junction bases unmatched: 5. The CDR3 loop spans 15 amino acids. CDR1 LGHNA and CDR2 YSLEER come from the germline V gene.

The CDR3 DNA reads as TGTGCCAGCAGCTCAGTACGGGGGTATCAGCCCCAGCATTTT. Its translation is CASSSVRGYQPQHF. This rearrangement joins TRBV7-2 to TRBJ1-5; perhaps TRBD1 as D (5 bases). Trimming stripped 4 bases from V and 5 bases from J, with 12 bases between. Germline V CDR1 and CDR2: SGHTA, FQGNSA. The CDR3 extends over 14 amino acids.

The gene calls are TRBV7-2 and TRBJ1-1; D is possibly TRBD1 (5 bases). Germline CDR1 and CDR2: SGHTA and FQGNSA. The CDR3 has 13 residues. V lost 8 bases to trimming and J lost 1 base, with 11 bases between them. The CDR3 is CASRRGPNTEAFF. Written as DNA, the CDR3 is TGTGCCAGCCGGAGGGGACCGAACACTGAAGCTTTCTTT.

This clone was counted once. V and J are TRBV30 and TRBJ1-2, with D possibly being TRBD1 (6 bases). The V gene lost 2 bases and the J gene lost 8 bases, with 15 bases spanning the gap. Germline V CDR1 and CDR2: GTSNPN, SVGIG (reference sequence). CDR3 length equals 13 residues. CDR3 sequence (DNA): TGTGCCTGGAGTAAGACAGGCGCGCCGGGCTACACCTTC. It yields the protein CAWSKTGAPGYTF.

This chain links TRBV6-1 with TRBJ2-3; weak D call: TRBD1 (6 bases). This CDR3 comprises 15 residues. The V end was cut by 2 bases, the J end by 4 bases, with 13 bases between. Per the germline V gene, CDR1 is MNHNS and CDR2 is SASEGT. The CDR3 nucleotides read TGTGCCAGCAGTGAACAGGGGTCCCTCCCAGATACGCAGTATTTT. Its translation is CASSEQGSLPDTQYF.

For the CDR3, the DNA is TGTGCCAGCAGCCAACAGGCGAACACTGAAGCTTTCTTT. Residues: CASSQQANTEAFF. The gene calls are TRBV7-2 and TRBJ1-1, with D possibly being TRBD1 (5 bases). V shed 5 bases and J shed 1 base, with 8 bases lying between them. Germline CDR1 SGHTA, CDR2 FQGNSA. This CDR3 is 13 amino acids long.

V and J are TRBV29-1 and TRBJ2-5; tentative D call: TRBD1 (6 bases). The CDR3 loop spans 12 amino acids. Germline CDR1 reads SQVTM; CDR2 reads ANQGSEA. V lost 5 bases and J lost 4, with 11 bases in between. In DNA, the CDR3 is TGCAGCGTTACAGGGCAAAGAGAGACCCAGTACTTC. Translated, it gives CSVTGQRETQYF.

The CDR3 DNA follows: TGTGCCAGCAGCCGTCGAGCACCGCCGCAAGATACGCAGTATTTT. Encoded protein: CASSRRAPPQDTQYF. The gene calls are TRBV9 and TRBJ2-3; D remains unclear. V was clipped by 4 bases and J by 5 bases, with 17 bases between them. Germline CDR1 SGDLS, CDR2 YYNGEE. The CDR3 spans 15 residues.

The chain is built from TRBV7-9 and TRBJ2-5; a weak D match, TRBD1 (5 bases). The end of the DNA fits TRBJ2-7 better, so the J call may be wrong. There are 12 residues in the CDR3. Germline V gene data show CDR1 as SEHNR and CDR2 as FQNEAQ (reference sequence). In DNA, the CDR3 is TGTGCCAGCAGCCTGACAGTTTACGAGCAGTACTTC. Amino acids: CASSLTVYEQYF.

This rearrangement joins TRBV6-4 to TRBJ2-1; TRBD1 aligns across 10 bases. The J segment lost 3 bases and the V segment lost 4 bases, leaving 3 bases of the junction unmatched. The V gene's germline CDR1 is MRHNA and CDR2 SNTAGT. The CDR3 is 15 residues long. In DNA, the CDR3 is TGTGCCAGCAGTGGCGGGACAGGGGACTACAATGAGCAGTTCTTC. Its translation is CASSGGTGDYNEQFF.

The V gene is TRBV5-1, the J gene TRBJ2-1; 7 bases are shared with TRBD1. CDR1 and CDR2 from the germline V gene are SGHRS and YFSETQ. Losses at the gene ends were 4 bases for V and 1 base for J; bases not matched to a gene: 2. The CDR3 runs to 14 residues. The CDR3 DNA reads TGCGCCAGCAGCCAGGGGGTATCCTACAATGAGCAGTTCTTC. Translated: CASSQGVSYNEQFF.

The CDR3 sequence: CASSPGQNYGYTF. In DNA, the CDR3 is TGTGCCAGCAGTCCGGGACAGAACTATGGCTACACCTTC. V usage is TRBV2 and J usage is TRBJ1-2; 7 bases map to TRBD1. V shed 5 bases, J shed 2 bases, and the junction held 2 bases outside the gene matches. This CDR3 is built from 13 residues. CDR1 and CDR2 from the germline V gene are SNHLY and FYNNEI.

The V and J genes are TRBV29-1 and TRBJ1-1; D uncertain. V gave up 3 bases and J gave up 4 bases, with 15 bases separating them. Germline loops: CDR1 SQVTM, CDR2 ANQGSEA. The CDR3 sequence is 14 residues long. CDR3 nucleotide sequence: TGCAGCGTTGAGGCCGGGTCCCTGGGCACTGAAGCTTTCTTT. Protein: CSVEAGSLGTEAFF.

The table lists this clone with a count of one. The chain has TRBV5-1 and TRBJ1-1; weak D call: TRBD1 (5 bases). Germline CDR1 SGHRS, CDR2 YFSETQ. This CDR3 has 14 amino acids. With 3 bases removed from V and 1 base from J, the gap between germline ends came to 10 bases. CDR3 DNA sequence: TGCGCCAGCAGCTCCGGGGGAGGGAACACTGAAGCTTTCTTT. Its protein is CASSSGGGNTEAFF. Together with reference TRBV5-1 and TRBJ1-1, the CDR3 gives the full variable domain: KAGVTQTPRYLIKTRGQQVTLSCSPISGHRSVSWYQQTPGQGLQFLFEYFSETQRNKGNFPGRFSGRQFSNSRSEMNVSTLELGDSALYLCASSSGGGNTEAFFGQGTRLTVV.

The chain combines TRBV18 with TRBJ1-1; the D gene is possibly TRBD1 (5 bases). Trimming pared 2 bases from V and 1 base from J, leaving 11 bases between. The CDR3 length is 15 residues. Germline values: CDR1 KGHSH, CDR2 LQKENI. DNA of the CDR3: TGTGCCAGCTCACCAGAACAGGCAGCGAACACTGAAGCTTTCTTT. It codes for CASSPEQAANTEAFF.

The chain recombines TRBV29-1 with TRBJ1-5; TRBD1 might be the D (6 bases). The CDR3 loop spans 15 amino acids. The V end lost 7 bases, the J end lost 7 bases, and 23 bases lay between the germline ends. Germline loops: CDR1 SQVTM, CDR2 ANQGSEA. Here the CDR3 DNA reads TGCAGCGCTATGTTGGTACAGGGACGGGGCCAGCCCCAGCATTTT. Its protein is CSAMLVQGRGQPQHF. The full variable domain, completed using reference TRBV29-1 and TRBJ1-5, is SAVISQKPSRDICQRGTSLTIQCQVDSQVTMMFWYRQQPGQSLTLIATANQGSEATYESGFVIDKFPISRPNLTFSTLTVSNMSPEDSSIYLCSAMLVQGRGQPQHFGDGTRLSIL.

This chain joins TRBV7-8 and TRBJ2-3, with D maybe TRBD1 (5 bases). The CDR3 is 16 amino acids. The ends were cut back, 1 base at V and 4 bases at J, with 15 bases in the middle. The germline gives CDR1 SGHVS, CDR2 FQNEAQ. CDR3 in DNA: TGTGCCAGCAGCTTAGGTACAGGCGGAATCCCAGATACGCAGTATTTT. Amino acids: CASSLGTGGIPDTQYF.